The T cell receptor (beta chain) described here comes from a study of CD8 T cells in Susac syndrome. Sequencing of TCR beta was performed on blood CD8+ T cells and on blood CD4+ T cells. It was negative isolation that provided the CD8+ and CD4+ T cells, whereas TEMRA cells were enriched by FACS. RNA, at about 0.5 to 1 ug, was reverse transcribed with random hexamers. Across 54 Vbeta and 13 Jbeta, TCR beta CDR3 was amplified with immunoSEQ multiplex PCR. One entry per CDR3 protein results from TCRdb running MiXCR on the immunoSEQ multiplex PCR reads. Found here are about 300,000 distinct CDR3 sequences, roughly 85% of them singletons; the top ten hold approximately 0.11%. This TCR was sampled from a human donor with multiple sclerosis. The sequenced sample was CD8+ T cells from PBMCs.

The DNA for the CDR3 is TGTGCCAGCAGTTCCTTGACAGGCCTTAATCAGCCCCAGCATTTT. It specifies CASSSLTGLNQPQHF. The rearrangement uses TRBV27 and TRBJ1-5, with D possibly TRBD1 on 6 matching bases. With 4 bases removed from V and 4 bases from J, the gap between germline ends came to 14 bases. Looked up from germline, CDR1 is MNHEY and CDR2 is SMNVEV (reference sequence). The CDR3 is 15 amino acids.